This is a list of T cell receptor beta chains from one sample in a study of regulatory T cells in long-lasting Graves disease. TCRdb re-derived calls from the multiplex PCR reads in MiXCR, one entry per CDR3 protein. The sample yields some 450,000 distinct CDR3 sequences, about 16% seen once. These same records also appear under a second study, on T cells in Graves' hyperthyroidism and ophthalmopathy.

The material was peripheral blood mononuclear cells (PBMCs), obtained at new diagnosis, from a patient treated with antithyroid drugs. The receptors were gathered from a woman in her 30s with Graves disease. The CDR3 runs from the conserved cysteine through the conserved F or W. The D gene is left open where the match is weak. The listing skips clone size in some rows; elsewhere it reads once, few, many or a size class.

>.|TRBV25-1|TRBD1|TRBJ2-1
CASSDLTGLGNEQFF
TGTGCCAGCAGTGATCTGACAGGGCTCGGAAATGAGCAGTTCTTC
>many|TRBV15|.|TRBJ1-6
CATSRDSSPLHF
TGTGCCACCAGCAGAGACTCTTCACCCCTCCACTTT
>many|TRBV18|TRBD1|TRBJ1-6
CASSPRHEGQNSPLHF
TGTGCCAGCTCACCACGGCACGAGGGACAGAATTCACCCCTCCACTTT
>many|TRBV20-1|.|TRBJ1-1
CSAAEYGTEAFF
TGCAGTGCCGCGGAATACGGGACGGAAGCTTTCTTT
>.|TRBV6-2/TRBV6-3|.|TRBJ2-3
CASSEFTDTQYF
TGTGCCAGCAGTGAATTCACAGATACGCAGTATTTT
>many|TRBV12-3/TRBV12-4|TRBD2|TRBJ2-3
CASSLASGGNTDTQYF
TGTGCCAGCAGTTTGGCTAGCGGGGGAAACACAGATACGCAGTATTTT
>few|TRBV29-1|.|TRBJ1-6
CSVGGSEGSPLHF
TGCAGCGTTGGGGGTTCGGAGGGTTCACCCCTCCACTTT
>many|TRBV5-1|.|TRBJ1-2
CASSLENRVNGYTF
TGCGCCAGCAGCTTGGAAAACAGGGTGAATGGCTACACCTTC
>many|TRBV9|.|TRBJ2-2
CASSVDLAVGRNTGELFF
TGTGCCAGCAGCGTAGATCTCGCTGTAGGGAGGAACACCGGGGAGCTGTTTTTT
>many|TRBV6-1|TRBD2|TRBJ2-7
CASREIAGSSYEQYF
TGTGCCAGCAGAGAGATAGCGGGGAGCTCCTACGAGCAGTACTTC
>many|TRBV27|TRBD1|TRBJ2-7
CASSQRTGRGGEQYF
TGTGCCAGCAGTCAACGGACAGGCCGAGGGGGCGAGCAGTACTTC